This T cell receptor (beta chain) was captured in a study of blood T cell repertoires in COVID-19. Study-level information: The study drew acute and convalescent COVID-19 samples from the United States, Italy and Spain.

Trimming shortened V by 4 bases and J by 4 bases, and 10 bases separated the two germline ends. From germline, CDR1 is SNHLY and CDR2 FYNNEI. This CDR3 comprises 13 residues. Cohort allocation depended upon clinical history that participants reported. Authors' analysis steps: Estimation of nucleated cell counts was performed using reference gene primer amplification. The table came from immunoSEQ multiplex PCR; TCRdb's copy has only in-frame clones and leaves some out. V, J and clone size reflect that table, while D and trimming were determined from the DNA. The table includes about 320,000 clones, 89% detected once.

The sequence was obtained from a man in his fifties or sixties who had recovered from COVID-19. V usage is TRBV2 and J usage is TRBJ1-1; possibly TRBD1 for D (5 bases). The sample was PBMCs or T cells enriched from blood (not recorded which). CDR3 in DNA: TGTGCCAGCAGTGCGCAGGGTAGCACTGAAGCTTTCTTT. Its protein is CASSAQGSTEAFF. Full variable domain (outside the CDR3, taken from reference TRBV2 and TRBJ1-1): EPEVTQTPSHQVTQMGQEVILRCVPISNHLYFYWYRQILGQKVEFLVSFYNNEISEKSEIFDDQFSVERPDGSNFTLKIRSTKLEDSAMYFCASSAQGSTEAFFGQGTRLTVV.